The source of this TCR beta chain is a study of cytomegalovirus exposure and HLA in healthy donors. General study findings and limits: In an earlier analysis, most TCR beta V segments were productive about 90% or about 30% of the time. What a later analysis reportedly showed was that an Asian-associated ancestry cluster had fewer N-insertions than the approximately 720-donor mean.

This CDR3 spans 13 amino acids. CDR1 is SQVTM and CDR2 is ANQGSEA in the germline V gene. J lost 8 bases, V lost 2 bases, and 3 bases had no gene match. Comment on this clone: The target antigen is unknown.

The PCR made use of 60 Vbeta and 13 Jbeta primers. The method was immunoSEQ multiplex PCR; TCRdb's version includes in-frame clones alone and lacks a portion of them. The data hold 150,000 or so clones, with around 73% observed a single time. The sequenced sample consisted of PBMCs. The TCR sequence derives from a woman under 30 in good health and CMV-seronegative. The chain is built from TRBV29-1 and TRBJ1-4; TRBD1 matches 9 bases. The CDR3 DNA follows: TGCAGCGTTGAATTAGGACAGGGGGAAAAACTGTTTTTT. This sequence encodes CSVELGQGEKLFF. The full variable domain, with the rest looked up from reference TRBV29-1 and TRBJ1-4, is SAVISQKPSRDICQRGTSLTIQCQVDSQVTMMFWYRQQPGQSLTLIATANQGSEATYESGFVIDKFPISRPNLTFSTLTVSNMSPEDSSIYLCSVELGQGEKLFFGSGTQLSVL.